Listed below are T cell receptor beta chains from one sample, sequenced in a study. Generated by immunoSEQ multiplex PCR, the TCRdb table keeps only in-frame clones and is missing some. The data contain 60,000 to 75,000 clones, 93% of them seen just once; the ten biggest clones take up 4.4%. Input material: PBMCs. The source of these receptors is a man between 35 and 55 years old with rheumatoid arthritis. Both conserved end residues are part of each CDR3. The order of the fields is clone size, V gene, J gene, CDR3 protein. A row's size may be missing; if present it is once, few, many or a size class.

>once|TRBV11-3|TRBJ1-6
CASIRPGQRILNSPLHF
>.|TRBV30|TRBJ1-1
CAWSPRRETEAFF
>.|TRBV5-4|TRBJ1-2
CASSPTGRTINYGYTF
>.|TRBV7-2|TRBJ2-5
CASSPGAERETQYF
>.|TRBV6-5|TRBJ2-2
CASTLDTGELFF
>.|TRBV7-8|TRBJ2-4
CASSLGLAGAPKNIQYF
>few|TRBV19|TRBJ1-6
CASSIAGQGFSPLHF
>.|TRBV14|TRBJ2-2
CASSLRWLGTGELFF
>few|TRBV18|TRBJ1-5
CASSEGTVLSNQPQHF
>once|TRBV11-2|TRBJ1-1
CASSGERGITEAFF
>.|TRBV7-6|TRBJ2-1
CASSFSGTSGRNEQFF
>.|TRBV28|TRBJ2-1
CASSSGAGELKSYNEQFF
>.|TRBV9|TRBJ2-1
CASSVDRGSYNEQFF
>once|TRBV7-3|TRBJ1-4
CASSYFAPASQGPHGKLFF
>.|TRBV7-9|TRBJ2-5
CASSPGREETQYF
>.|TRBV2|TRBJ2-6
CASSSGTGANVLTF
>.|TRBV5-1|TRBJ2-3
CASSLDWGPDTQYF
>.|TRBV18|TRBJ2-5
CASSPGLAGGQETQYF
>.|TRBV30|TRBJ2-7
CAWTTMWEDSYEQYF
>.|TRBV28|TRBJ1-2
CASSLEGAIYGYTF
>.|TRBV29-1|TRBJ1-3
CSVDVAGGNTIYF
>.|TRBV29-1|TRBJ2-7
CSVRGGGIDEQYF
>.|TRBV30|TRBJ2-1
CAWSVARNNEQFF
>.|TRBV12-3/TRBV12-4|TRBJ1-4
CATQPGGNEKLFF
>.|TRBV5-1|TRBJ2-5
CASSSNQETQYF
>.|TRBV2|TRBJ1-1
CASSAVMNTEAFF
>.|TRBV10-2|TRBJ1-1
CASSESTPGQGAGEAFF
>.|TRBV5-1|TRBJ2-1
CASSSAIADYNEQFF
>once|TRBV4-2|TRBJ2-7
CASSQRMTGTSSYEQYF
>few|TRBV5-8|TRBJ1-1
CASSFWNTEAFF
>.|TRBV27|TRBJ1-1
CASTRTGDKAFF
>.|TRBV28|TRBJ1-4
CASSSSTGLTNEKLFF
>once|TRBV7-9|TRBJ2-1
CASSLPGGNEQFF
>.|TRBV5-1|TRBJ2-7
CASRSGADYEQYF
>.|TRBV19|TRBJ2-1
CASRTSLLNEQFF
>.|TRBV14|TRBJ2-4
CASSRDRLTIQYF
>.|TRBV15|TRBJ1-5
CATSISPGQRNQPQHF
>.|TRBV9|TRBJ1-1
CASSVVGENTEAFF
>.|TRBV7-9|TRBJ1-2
CASSPHGYGYTF
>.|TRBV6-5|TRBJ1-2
CASSPGGARGGGYTF
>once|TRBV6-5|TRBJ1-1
CASSYDRLINTEAFF
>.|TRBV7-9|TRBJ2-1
CASSIGASGGLYNEQFF
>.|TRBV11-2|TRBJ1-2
CASSSLNLRDYGYTF
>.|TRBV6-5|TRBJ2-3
CASSFSSQLRQYF
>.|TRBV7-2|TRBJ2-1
CASSPLFLASHEQFF
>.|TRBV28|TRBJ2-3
CASSIENTQYF